Each of the 27 T cell receptor beta chains below was sequenced from the same sample in a study of cytomegalovirus exposure and HLA in healthy donors. Researchers ran the PCR with 60 Vbeta and 13 Jbeta primers. The data were produced by immunoSEQ multiplex PCR, yet TCRdb's version contains in-frame clones alone and is incomplete. The data hold about 130,000 clones, with 75% observed a single time. Sequences were obtained from PBMCs. Receptors originate from a woman aged 50 to 65 in good health and CMV-seronegative.

The chain links TRBV19 to TRBJ2-2; possible D gene TRBD2, 6 bases. This CDR3 has 14 amino acids. Germline V gene lookup returns CDR1 LNHDA and CDR2 SQIVND (reference sequence). Trimming stripped 7 bases from V and 3 bases from J, with 12 bases between. The CDR3 loop reads CASKRESDTGELFF. The CDR3 DNA follows: TGTGCCAGTAAACGGGAGTCTGACACCGGGGAGCTGTTTTTT.

This chain joins TRBV9 and TRBJ2-7; a weak D match, TRBD1 (6 bases). This CDR3 has 14 residues. Trimming cost V 4 bases and J 3 bases, with 14 bases left between them. Germline CDR1 and CDR2: SGDLS and YYNGEE. CDR3 sequence: CASSFRDTNYEQYF. CDR3 bases: TGTGCCAGCAGCTTCCGGGACACAAACTACGAGCAGTACTTC.

The chain joins TRBV15 to TRBJ2-7; no reliable D call. CDR1 LNHNV and CDR2 YYDKDF come from the germline V gene (reference sequence). Deletions cut 0 bases from V and 0 bases from J, with 9 bases between. This CDR3 has 15 residues. Here the CDR3 DNA reads TGTGCCACCAGCAGAGATACCCTTAGCTCCTACGAGCAGTACTTC. Translating it yields CATSRDTLSSYEQYF.

The rearrangement joins TRBV7-2 to TRBJ2-6; D remains unclear. Germline values: CDR1 SGHTA, CDR2 FQGNSA. V lost 8 bases and J lost 8, with 13 bases in between. The CDR3 covers 13 residues. The CDR3 DNA reads TGTGCCAGCGCCCATAGTTGGTCCAACGTCCTGACTTTC. Amino acid sequence: CASAHSWSNVLTF.

In nucleotides, the CDR3 is TGTGCCAGCAGTAGAGGCGGCGTTTACAATGAGCAGTTCTTC. Residues: CASSRGGVYNEQFF. V is TRBV11-3 and J is TRBJ2-1; D unclear. The CDR3 extends over 14 amino acids. Germline CDR1 and CDR2: SGHNT and YENEEA. V was cut by 6 bases and J by 4 bases, with 13 bases left in between.

The chain combines TRBV6-5 with TRBJ1-2; D may be TRBD1 (6 bases). This CDR3 is built from 13 residues. The germline V and J ends were trimmed by 4 bases and 8 bases, with 14 bases remaining between them. Germline loops: CDR1 MNHEY, CDR2 SVGAGI. CDR3: CASSLVGAGGYTF. CDR3 in DNA: TGTGCCAGCAGTTTAGTGGGGGCTGGGGGCTACACCTTC.

V gene TRBV6-5 combines with J gene TRBJ2-1; TRBD2 matches at 8 bases. With V trimmed by 7 bases and J by 9 bases, 11 bases remained unmatched. The germline CDR1 and CDR2 sequences are MNHEY and SVGAGI. The CDR3 has 14 amino acids. CDR3 coding DNA: TGTGCCAGCAAGGGACCGGGACTAGGGGTTGAGCAGTTCTTC. It is translated as CASKGPGLGVEQFF.

This clone came up a few times. CDR3: CASRPGTGSNQPQHF. The CDR3 nucleotides are TGTGCCAGCAGACCCGGGACAGGTTCCAATCAGCCCCAGCATTTT. The chain links TRBV2 to TRBJ1-5; 8 nucleotides line up with TRBD1. This CDR3 comprises 15 residues. The trim removed 6 bases at V and 3 bases at J, leaving 7 bases unmatched. The germline V gene has CDR1 SNHLY and CDR2 FYNNEI. The entire variable domain, with the rest obtained from reference TRBV2 and TRBJ1-5, is as follows: EPEVTQTPSHQVTQMGQEVILRCVPISNHLYFYWYRQILGQKVEFLVSFYNNEISEKSEIFDDQFSVERPDGSNFTLKIRSTKLEDSAMYFCASRPGTGSNQPQHFGDGTRLSIL.

This clone was observed a single time. This chain joins TRBV7-2 and TRBJ1-1; no firm D call. There are 12 residues in the CDR3. From germline, CDR1 is SGHTA and CDR2 FQGNSA. V lost 5 bases and J 4 bases, leaving 8 bases between the germline ends. In DNA form, the CDR3 reads TGTGCCAGCAGCCCGAGCCTCACTGAAGCTTTCTTT. It specifies CASSPSLTEAFF.

The table lists this clone with a few counts. This rearrangement joins TRBV7-2 to TRBJ2-7, with TRBD2 identical over 11 bases. The CDR3 has 13 amino acids. With 9 bases clipped from V and 6 bases from J, the junction kept 7 bases outside the gene matches. Looked up from germline, CDR1 is SGHTA and CDR2 is FQGNSA. The CDR3 DNA reads TGTGCCAGTTCTACTAGCGGGAGACTCGAGCAGTACTTC. This sequence encodes CASSTSGRLEQYF.

J is TRBJ1-1 and V is TRBV29-1, with 11 positions matching TRBD1. V trimming: 3 bases; J trimming: 6 bases; junction bases outside the gene matches: 3. The CDR3 runs to 13 residues. CDR1 and CDR2 from the germline V gene are SQVTM and ANQGSEA. CDR3 in amino acids: CSVEGTGGAEAFF. In DNA, the CDR3 is TGCAGCGTTGAGGGGACAGGGGGGGCTGAAGCTTTCTTT.

Of note for this clone: Sequence at one end of the junction differs from germline and may be a read error. The rearrangement joins TRBV7-9 to TRBJ2-7; D is possibly TRBD2 (5 bases). This CDR3 spans 15 amino acids. Germline assignment: CDR1 SEHNR and CDR2 FQNEAQ (reference sequence). CDR3 sequence (DNA): TGTTCCAGCAGCTTAGGAAATCTAGCCAACTACGAGCAGTACTTC. As protein: CSSSLGNLANYEQYF.

The chain joins TRBV19 to TRBJ2-1, with TRBD2 matching over 9 bases. J lost 0 bases, V lost 6 bases, and 6 bases had no gene match. CDR1 is LNHDA, CDR2 SQIVND, per germline (reference sequence). This CDR3 is 16 amino acids long. The CDR3 reads CASSSLAGSSYNEQFF. CDR3 DNA: TGTGCCAGTAGCTCCCTAGCGGGAAGCTCCTACAATGAGCAGTTCTTC.

This clone was counted only a few times. The chain employs TRBV4-1 and TRBJ2-2; 8 nucleotides agree with TRBD1. V shed 3 bases and J 7 bases; nucleotides not matched to a gene: 7. This CDR3 has 15 amino acids. Germline CDR1 and CDR2: MGHRA and YSYEKL. The CDR3 DNA reads as TGCGCCAGCAGCCACGGACAGGGTGGCGGCGGGGAGCTGTTTTTT. Translated: CASSHGQGGGGELFF.

The chain is built from TRBV6-5 and TRBJ2-3; 9 nucleotides agree with TRBD2. V trimming: 4 bases; J trimming: 4 bases; junction bases outside the gene matches: 3. CDR1 is MNHEY, CDR2 SVGAGI, per germline. The CDR3 length is 14 residues. The DNA for the CDR3 is TGTGCCAGCAGTTCGCGGGAGGGCTCAGATACGCAGTATTTT. It specifies CASSSREGSDTQYF.

On this clone itself: In the same sample, other DNA sequences code for this CDR3. The J gene is TRBJ1-5, the V gene TRBV7-8; D is unresolved. Germline CDR1 and CDR2: SGHVS and FQNEAQ. Trimming stripped 7 bases from V and 1 base from J, with 11 bases between. The CDR3 length is 14 residues. CDR3 coding DNA: TGTGCCAGCACTCTAGAACAAAGCAATCAGCCCCAGCATTTT. This gives the protein CASTLEQSNQPQHF.

Written as DNA, the CDR3 is TGTGCCTTGCTGGACAGGGCCTATGGCTACACCTTC. Translating gives CALLDRAYGYTF. The chain joins TRBV30 to TRBJ1-2, with 8 bases lining up with TRBD1. V lost 7 bases, J lost 4 bases, and 5 bases stayed unmatched. The germline V gene has CDR1 GTSNPN and CDR2 SVGIG (reference sequence). This CDR3 is 12 amino acids long.

In DNA, the CDR3 is TGTGCCACCCTCCCGGGGGGAGTTCTCTACAATGAGCAGTTCTTC. It is translated as CATLPGGVLYNEQFF. The chain employs TRBV28 and TRBJ2-1, with 7 bases matching TRBD2. Germline trimming cut 10 bases from V and 3 bases from J; bases unmatched to any gene: 12. Germline CDR1 reads MDHEN; CDR2 reads SYDVKM. CDR3 length: 15 amino acids.

This clone was detected once. The gene calls are TRBV10-3 and TRBJ1-1, with TRBD1 matching over 7 bases. The CDR3 totals 14 residues. The germline gives CDR1 ENHRY, CDR2 SYGVKD. J gave up 1 base and V 4 bases, and 3 bases lay outside the gene matches. CDR3 loop: CAISVDRENTEAFF. The DNA for the CDR3 is TGTGCCATCAGTGTAGACAGGGAGAACACTGAAGCTTTCTTT.

The chain has TRBV7-9 and TRBJ1-5; unclear D gene. Trimming stripped 1 base from V and 6 bases from J, with 7 bases between. The CDR3 spans 13 residues. Per the germline V gene, CDR1 is SEHNR and CDR2 is FQNEAQ (reference sequence). The CDR3 here is CASSLGSLQPQHF. For the CDR3, the DNA is TGTGCCAGCAGCTTAGGTTCTCTTCAGCCCCAGCATTTT.

V and J are TRBV30 and TRBJ1-2; D is unclear. Trimming stripped 5 bases from V and 2 bases from J, with 12 bases between. The CDR3 is 13 amino acids. The germline CDR1 and CDR2 sequences are GTSNPN and SVGIG (reference sequence). The CDR3 DNA reads TGTGCCTGGCGGAGTCCTGGCAACTATGGCTACACCTTC. Its translation is CAWRSPGNYGYTF.

The chain recombines TRBV11-2 with TRBJ2-3; D unclear. V lost 0 bases and J lost 7, with 5 bases in between. The CDR3 has 12 residues. CDR1 and CDR2 from the germline V gene are SGHAT and FQNNGV. CDR3 sequence (DNA): TGTGCCAGCAGCTTAGAGCGCTATACGCAGTATTTT. Its translation is CASSLERYTQYF.

The V and J genes are TRBV25-1 and TRBJ1-5; D may be TRBD1 (6 bases). CDR1 MGHDK and CDR2 SYGVNS come from the germline V gene. With 6 bases removed from V and 7 bases from J, the gap between germline ends came to 13 bases. The CDR3 has 13 residues. CDR3 region: CASRRTDNQPQHF. As DNA, the CDR3 is TGTGCCAGCAGGAGGACAGACAACCAGCCCCAGCATTTT.

The rearrangement links TRBV27 to TRBJ1-3; unclear D gene. Trimming stripped 5 bases from V and 3 bases from J, with 8 bases between. CDR1 is MNHEY and CDR2 is SMNVEV in the germline V gene (reference sequence). This CDR3 spans 13 amino acids. The CDR3 loop reads CASSENFGNTIYF. As DNA, the CDR3 is TGTGCCAGCAGTGAAAACTTTGGAAACACCATATATTTT.

V gene TRBV5-1 combines with J gene TRBJ2-7, with 8 positions matching TRBD1. There are 14 residues in the CDR3. V was clipped by 4 bases and J by 6 bases; unmatched bases: 9. CDR1 and CDR2 (germline): SGHRS, YFSETQ. CDR3 in DNA: TGCGCCAGCAGCCCTGGACAGGGTGTATTCGAGCAGTACTTC. Translation gives CASSPGQGVFEQYF.

V and J are TRBV28 and TRBJ2-7, with TRBD1 matching over 8 bases. This CDR3 is built from 14 residues. The junction had 8 bases not matched to a gene; V was cut back by 8 bases and J by 2 bases. Germline CDR1 is MDHEN and CDR2 is SYDVKM. The CDR3: CASRPTGEAYEQYF. For the CDR3, the DNA is TGTGCCAGCCGACCGACAGGGGAGGCCTACGAGCAGTACTTC.

The chain employs TRBV16 and TRBJ2-3, with D possibly TRBD1 on 6 matching bases. Germline V gene data show CDR1 as KGHSY and CDR2 as FQNENV. The V and J ends lost 6 bases and 4 bases respectively, with 14 bases between them. The CDR3 sequence is 14 residues long. In nucleotides, the CDR3 is TGTGCCAGCAGTTTCGACAGGTCCCCAGATACGCAGTATTTT. Its protein product is CASSFDRSPDTQYF.